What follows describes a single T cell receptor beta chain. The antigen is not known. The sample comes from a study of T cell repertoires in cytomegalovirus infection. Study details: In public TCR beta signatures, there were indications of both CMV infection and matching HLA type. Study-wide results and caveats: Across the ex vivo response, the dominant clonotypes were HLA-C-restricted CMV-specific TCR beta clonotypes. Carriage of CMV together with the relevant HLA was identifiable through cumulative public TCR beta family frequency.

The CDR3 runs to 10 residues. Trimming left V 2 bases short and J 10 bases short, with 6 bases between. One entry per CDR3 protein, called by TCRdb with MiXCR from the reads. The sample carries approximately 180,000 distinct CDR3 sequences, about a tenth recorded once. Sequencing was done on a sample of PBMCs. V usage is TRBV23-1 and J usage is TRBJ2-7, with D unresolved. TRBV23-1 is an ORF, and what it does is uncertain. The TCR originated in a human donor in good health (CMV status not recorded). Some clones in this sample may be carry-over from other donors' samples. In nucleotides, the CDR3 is TGCGCCAGCAGTCAAAAAGGACAGTACTTC. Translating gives CASSQKGQYF.